This paragraph covers one T cell receptor (beta chain) sequence. Its cognate antigen is unknown. The sample comes from a study of CXCR3-negative and CXCR3-positive naive CD8 T cells. Findings and limits, study-wide: The majority of assays used fresh PBMCs, and CXCR3 expression partially decreased after cryopreservation. High diversity, comparable across both naive subsets, contrasted with much lower diversity in memory CD8+ cells.

The CDR3 totals 14 residues. CDR1 and CDR2 (germline): SGHVS, FQNEAQ. Researchers prepared the TRB cDNA libraries using 5' RACE with UMI labels. TCRdb reprocessed the 5' RACE reads; each CDR3 protein has one entry and no DNA is given. The sample table sets out around 90,000 distinct CDR3 sequences. The origin of this receptor is a human donor in good health. Some clones in this sample may be carry-over from other donors' samples. The V call is TRBV7-8, the J call TRBJ2-7. Sequenced input: naive CXCR3- CD8+ T cells from blood. Subset specified: CD45RO-CCR7+CD27+CD95- naive CD8+ T cells lacking CXCR3 (TNR3-). The CDR3 reads CASSLDPQAYEQYF.